The 2 T cell receptor beta chains given below trace back to one sample, sequenced in a study of T cells in Graves' hyperthyroidism and ophthalmopathy. TCR beta CDR3 sequences were amplified from RNA transcripts. First-round RT-PCR with HTBI primers amplified the TCR CDR3 region. Each CDR3 protein gets one entry after TCRdb re-called the multiplex PCR reads with MiXCR. The sample includes 500,000 to 650,000 distinct CDR3 sequences, just under 20% of them seen just once. The specimen sequenced was blood. The origin of the receptors is a man aged 35 to 55 with Graves' ophthalmopathy.

The chain employs TRBV12-3 or TRBV12-4 and TRBJ1-3; D uncertain. The CDR3 has 14 amino acids. V lost 8 bases and J lost 0, with 11 bases in between. The chain's CDR3 is CASGIGSSGNTIYF. The CDR3, as DNA: TGTGCCAGCGGCATCGGGAGCTCTGGAAACACCATATATTTT.

At least ten counts were recorded for this clonotype. V gene TRBV18 combines with J gene TRBJ1-1; 7 nucleotides line up with TRBD1. The V gene's germline CDR1 is KGHSH and CDR2 LQKENI. CDR3 size: 14 residues. J was trimmed by 5 bases and V by 3 bases; bases with no gene match: 6. In nucleotides, the CDR3 is TGTGCCAGCTCACCTATGACAGGGCAAACTGAAGCTTTCTTT. This codes for CASSPMTGQTEAFF.